The clone carrying this TCR beta chain was seen a single time. Antigen specificity is unknown. A junction boundary mismatches the germline segment, possibly from a read error. This specimen comes from a study of tumor-infiltrating lymphocytes in primary liver carcinoma. Study-level points and caveats: Present in all five tumor regions were only about 8-25% of the top clones. The 250 largest clones made up significantly more of tumor than blood repertoires (p = 0.039).

The CDR3 spans 15 residues. cDNA specific to TCR beta was made from roughly 500 ng of total RNA, with a constant-region primer employed for priming. It was through three nested multiplex PCR rounds of slightly modified ARM-PCR that TCR beta libraries arose. Running 9 to 10 cycles apiece, the first two PCR rounds relied on TRBV1-TRBV30 forward primers together with a C-beta reverse primer. TCRdb itself ran the multiplex PCR reads through MiXCR, one entry per CDR3 protein. The repertoire consists of roughly 120,000 distinct CDR3 sequences, with 64% occurring once and the leading ten covering 7.5% to 8.5%. Co-extraction yielded RNA and DNA from around 20-30 mg of unsorted bulk tissue.

The clonotype comes from a woman in her sixties with primary liver carcinoma and hepatitis B virus infection. The source material was liver tumor tissue from sampling region 3. Subset denoted: tumor region T3, left-lateral pole. The chain links TRBV12-3 or TRBV12-4 to TRBJ2-2; 7 positions match TRBD1. CDR3 bases: TGTCCCAGCAGTTTAGGACAGGCGGCGTCTGGGGAGCTGTTTTTT. Its protein product is CPSSLGQAASGELFF.